The clone carrying this T cell receptor beta chain has just one count. The table came from immunoSEQ multiplex PCR; TCRdb's copy has only in-frame clones and leaves some out. The sample lists 70,000 to 95,000 clones, approximately 93% seen once, with roughly 21% in the top ten. This specimen belongs to a study of OX40 agonist ivuxolimab in advanced cancers. Trimming took 4 bases from V and 4 from J, leaving 20 bases between them. Germline loops: CDR1 SGDLS, CDR2 YYNGEE. CDR3 size: 16 residues. The clonotype originates from an adult with an advanced solid tumor such as melanoma, head and neck, liver or kidney cancer. V usage is TRBV9 and J usage is TRBJ1-1; a possible D gene is TRBD1 (6 bases). Material: CD4+ or CD8+ T cells sorted from blood, obtained in a trial of the OX40 agonist ivuxolimab. CDR3 protein: CASSHTLDEGVTEAFF. CDR3 coding DNA: TGTGCCAGCAGCCACACCCTCGACGAGGGGGTCACTGAAGCTTTCTTT.